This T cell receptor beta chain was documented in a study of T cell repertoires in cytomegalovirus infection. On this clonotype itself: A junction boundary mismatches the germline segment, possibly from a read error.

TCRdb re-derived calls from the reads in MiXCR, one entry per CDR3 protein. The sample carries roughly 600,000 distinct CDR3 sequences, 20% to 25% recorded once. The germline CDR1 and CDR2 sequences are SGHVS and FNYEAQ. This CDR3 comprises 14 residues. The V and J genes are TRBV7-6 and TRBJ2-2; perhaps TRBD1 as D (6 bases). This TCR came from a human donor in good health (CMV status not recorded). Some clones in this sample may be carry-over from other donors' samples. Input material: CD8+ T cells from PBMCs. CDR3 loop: CASSSNRDTGELFF. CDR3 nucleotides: TGTGCTAGCAGCTCTAACAGGGACACCGGGGAGCTGTTTTTT.